This entry concerns a single T cell receptor beta chain. Its cognate antigen is unknown. This entry comes from a study of blood T cells in healthy people across ages. Germline V lookup: CDR1 DFQATT, CDR2 SNEGSKA (reference sequence). The CDR3 runs to 15 residues. J gave up 7 bases and V 4 bases, and 9 bases lay outside the gene matches. Study findings and constraints: Higher diversity, along with more naive CD4+ cells, distinguished long-lived donors from aged donors.

The second PCR ran roughly 7 to 11 cycles with a sample-barcoded 5' primer and J-beta primers. A tag from a template-switch adaptor with 12 random nucleotides marked each cDNA molecule. TCRdb called the 5' RACE reads again in MiXCR, with one record for every CDR3 protein. This table holds nearly 800,000 distinct CDR3 sequences, about 61% found once. The specimen sequenced was blood. The chain joins TRBV20-1 to TRBJ2-1, with 11 bases matching TRBD2. The source of this sequence is a man aged 40-55 years in good health. The chain's CDR3 is CSATTGTSGRNEQFF. CDR3 DNA: TGCAGTGCTACGACCGGGACTAGCGGTCGTAATGAGCAGTTCTTC.